These 24 T cell receptor beta chains were all obtained from the same sample, sequenced in a study of T-cell memory formation after mild COVID-19. TCRdb re-called the 5' RACE reads through MiXCR, storing one row per CDR3 protein. The sample has around 450,000 distinct CDR3 sequences, about 19% seen once. Sequenced sample: PBMCs or a T cell subset sorted from them (not recorded which). The origin of the receptors is an adult woman who had mild COVID-19 (a few samples of this study predate the infection). Cell type and time point are not known.

The rearrangement joins TRBV4-1 to TRBJ2-7; D not certain. Germline CDR1 is MGHRA and CDR2 is YSYEKL. The length of the CDR3 is 14 residues. Between the trimmed V and J ends, which lost 3 bases and 1 base, there was a span of 10 bases. CDR3 nucleotide sequence: TGCGCCAGCAGCCATCCGAGCCTATCCTACGAGCAGTACTTC. Its translation: CASSHPSLSYEQYF.

This clonotype turned up a few times. The chain links TRBV6-2 or TRBV6-3 to TRBJ1-1; perhaps TRBD1 as D (6 bases). Trimming stripped 0 bases from V and 0 bases from J, with 11 bases between. The CDR3 is 16 amino acids. Germline assignment: CDR1 MNHEY and CDR2 SVGEGT. The chain's CDR3 is CASSYSIGQLNTEAFF. The CDR3 nucleotides read TGTGCCAGCAGTTACTCGATCGGACAGCTGAACACTGAAGCTTTCTTT.

This clonotype turned up a few times. The chain couples TRBV14 to TRBJ2-1, with 7 bases identical to TRBD2. Trimming at V came to 1 base and at J to 5 bases, leaving 14 bases not matched to a gene. The CDR3 length is 18 residues. The germline V gene encodes CDR1 SGHDN and CDR2 FVKESK. This CDR3 reads CASSQVLGGRAFHNEQFF. CDR3 DNA sequence: TGTGCCAGCAGCCAAGTGCTGGGTGGGAGGGCCTTCCACAATGAGCAGTTCTTC.

This clonotype has more than one count but fewer than ten. The rearrangement links TRBV7-3 to TRBJ2-7, with 7 bases lining up with TRBD1. Per the germline V gene, CDR1 is SGHTA and CDR2 is FQGTGA. Losses at the gene ends were 0 bases for V and 7 bases for J; bases not matched to a gene: 3. The CDR3 length is 13 residues. CDR3 DNA sequence: TGTGCCAGCAGCTTAACCTCAGGGGGAGAGCAGTACTTC. Protein: CASSLTSGGEQYF.

The V call is TRBV7-9, the J call TRBJ1-3, with TRBD1 identical over 7 bases. CDR1 and CDR2 from the germline V gene are SEHNR and FQNEAQ (reference sequence). The trim removed 5 bases at V and 4 bases at J, leaving 14 bases unmatched. The CDR3 has 17 residues. The CDR3 region has the DNA TGTGCCAGCAGCCCCAGAGGGGGCCAGGGATCCGGAAACACCATATATTTT. Encoded protein: CASSPRGGQGSGNTIYF.

There are a few counts of this clonotype. The CDR3, as DNA: TGTGCCAGCAGCTTAACAAGTCTAGGGGCCAATGAGCAGTTCTTC. Translated, it gives CASSLTSLGANEQFF. The chain joins TRBV7-3 to TRBJ2-1; perhaps TRBD1 as D (5 bases). The CDR3 has 15 residues. Germline V gene lookup returns CDR1 SGHTA and CDR2 FQGTGA. Trimming cost V 0 bases and J 6 bases, with 12 bases left between them.

A few counts support this clonotype. The chain links TRBV30 to TRBJ2-1; 12 bases agree with TRBD2. After removal of 2 bases from V and 8 bases from J, the junction contained 4 bases not matched to a gene. The CDR3 length is 14 residues. The V gene's germline CDR1 is GTSNPN and CDR2 SVGIG (reference sequence). The DNA of the CDR3 is TGTGCCTGGAGTCTAGCGGGGGGGCCTGATGAGCAGTTCTTC. Amino acid sequence: CAWSLAGGPDEQFF.

Only one count was recorded for this clonotype. The chain employs TRBV9 and TRBJ2-3, with 9 bases fitting TRBD2. CDR1 is SGDLS, CDR2 YYNGEE, per germline. CDR3 length equals 15 residues. V was pared by 4 bases and J by 2 bases, with 5 bases of the junction left unmatched. CDR3 nucleotides: TGTGCCAGCAGCCATGGGACTAGCTCCACAGATACGCAGTATTTT. It codes for CASSHGTSSTDTQYF. Drawing the rest from reference TRBV9 and TRBJ2-3, the complete variable domain is DSGVTQTPKHLITATGQRVTLRCSPRSGDLSVYWYQQSLDQGLQFLIQYYNGEERAKGNILERFSAQQFPDLHSELNLSSLELGDSALYFCASSHGTSSTDTQYFGPGTRLTVL.

The table lists this clonotype with a few counts. The chain is built from TRBV6-2 or TRBV6-3 and TRBJ2-3, with TRBD2 as a possible D gene (6 bases). V was cut by 2 bases and J by 9 bases, with 9 bases left in between. CDR3 length equals 12 residues. Per germline, CDR1 MNHEY and CDR2 SVGEGT. The CDR3 loop reads CASSYPRGTQYF. CDR3 nucleotides: TGTGCCAGCAGTTACCCCCGGGGGACGCAGTATTTT.

The chain has TRBV9 and TRBJ2-1; D may match TRBD1 or TRBD2 (5 bases each). The length of the CDR3 is 15 residues. Germline V gene data show CDR1 as SGDLS and CDR2 as YYNGEE. Trimming shortened V by 4 bases and J by 10 bases, and 21 bases separated the two germline ends. CDR3 sequence: CASSYDPGPNQEQFF. CDR3 nucleotide sequence: TGTGCCAGCAGCTATGACCCGGGACCTAATCAGGAGCAGTTCTTC.

This chain uses TRBV7-2 with TRBJ2-2; weak D call: TRBD1 (5 bases). The CDR3 runs to 15 residues. Trimming took 5 bases from V and 0 from J, leaving 10 bases between them. Germline CDR1 and CDR2: SGHTA and FQGNSA. CDR3 bases: TGTGCCAGCAGCGAGAGACAGTCGAACACCGGGGAGCTGTTTTTT. Translated, it gives CASSERQSNTGELFF.

Only a few counts were recorded for this clonotype. The CDR3 region has the DNA TGCGCCAGCACCCCAGAGGGACAGTATAATGAAAAACTGTTTTTT. Amino acids: CASTPEGQYNEKLFF. V is TRBV5-1 and J is TRBJ1-4, with TRBD1 identical over 7 bases. V lost 6 bases, J lost 4 bases, and 9 bases stayed unmatched. This CDR3 spans 15 amino acids. Germline V lookup: CDR1 SGHRS, CDR2 YFSETQ.

This clonotype has a handful of counts. CDR3 sequence (DNA): TGCGCCAGCAGCCAAGAATGGGAACTAGGGACCTACGAGCAGTACTTC. Its protein is CASSQEWELGTYEQYF. This chain connects TRBV4-3 to TRBJ2-7; possibly TRBD2 for D (5 bases). Germline values: CDR1 LGHNA, CDR2 YSLEER. V was shortened by 0 bases and J by 2 bases, with 14 bases between the two germline ends. CDR3 length: 16 amino acids.

The V gene is TRBV27, the J gene TRBJ2-5; D is uncertain. V gave up 3 bases and J gave up 2 bases, with 10 bases separating them. The CDR3 runs to 14 residues. CDR1 is MNHEY and CDR2 is SMNVEV in the germline V gene (reference sequence). CDR3 DNA sequence: TGTGCCAGCAGTTTCACTGGTCCTCAAGAGACCCAGTACTTC. Amino acids: CASSFTGPQETQYF.

The V call is TRBV7-8, the J call TRBJ1-1; D gene ambiguous. Germline lookup yields CDR1 SGHVS and CDR2 FQNEAQ. The CDR3 is made up of 14 amino acids. Between the trimmed V and J ends, which lost 3 bases and 0 bases, there was a span of 8 bases. The CDR3 loop is CASSFEGLNTEAFF. CDR3 sequence (DNA): TGTGCCAGCAGCTTCGAAGGGTTGAACACTGAAGCTTTCTTT.

The rearrangement uses TRBV19 and TRBJ2-1; unclear D gene. The CDR3 has 13 residues. CDR1 is LNHDA and CDR2 is SQIVND in the germline V gene (reference sequence). V gave up 6 bases and J gave up 7 bases, with 13 bases separating them. The CDR3 nucleotides are TGTGCCAGTAGCCTACGAATGGGGAATGAGCAGTTCTTC. Protein: CASSLRMGNEQFF.

The chain employs TRBV20-1 and TRBJ2-5, with 11 bases that match TRBD2. This CDR3 comprises 13 residues. The ends lost 3 bases at V and 5 bases at J; junction bases unmatched: 2. CDR1 is DFQATT and CDR2 is SNEGSKA in the germline V gene (reference sequence). DNA of the CDR3: TGCAGTGCTAGGACTAGCGGGATCGAGACCCAGTACTTC. It specifies CSARTSGIETQYF.

The chain links TRBV27 to TRBJ1-2; unclear D gene. The germline V and J ends were trimmed by 3 bases and 4 bases, with 9 bases remaining between them. This CDR3 contains 13 residues. CDR1 and CDR2 (germline): MNHEY, SMNVEV (reference sequence). The CDR3 region is CASSFEGTYGYTF. The CDR3 nucleotides read TGTGCCAGCAGTTTTGAAGGCACCTATGGCTACACCTTC.

CDR3 DNA sequence: TGTGCCAGCAGCCCCCGGTCCCCGCTAGCGGGAGTGAACGGGGAGCTGTTTTTT. Translation gives CASSPRSPLAGVNGELFF. V usage is TRBV7-2 and J usage is TRBJ2-2; 10 bases agree with TRBD2. The CDR3 consists of 18 residues. V lost 5 bases to trimming and J lost 7 bases; unmatched junction nucleotides: 16. The germline CDR1 and CDR2 sequences are SGHTA and FQGNSA.

The rearrangement links TRBV12-3 or TRBV12-4 to TRBJ1-1; no clear D gene. V was pared by 5 bases and J by 3 bases, with 10 bases between. The CDR3 is 13 residues long. CDR3 in DNA: TGTGCCAGCAGTCCTACCGGGTACACTGAAGCTTTCTTT. This sequence encodes CASSPTGYTEAFF.

The chain is built from TRBV7-2 and TRBJ2-3; 7 bases align to TRBD2. The germline CDR1 and CDR2 sequences are SGHTA and FQGNSA. V trimming: 4 bases; J trimming: 2 bases; junction bases outside the gene matches: 9. The CDR3 loop spans 16 amino acids. The CDR3 DNA reads as TGTGCCAGCAGCTCCGGAGGAGCGGGGAACACAGATACGCAGTATTTT. This codes for CASSSGGAGNTDTQYF. Variable domain in full (rest from reference TRBV7-2 and TRBJ2-3): GAGVSQSPSNKVTEKGKDVELRCDPISGHTALYWYRQSLGQGLEFLIYFQGNSAPDKSGLPSDRFSAERTGGSVSTLTIQRTQQEDSAVYLCASSSGGAGNTDTQYFGPGTRLTVL.

The J gene is TRBJ2-1, the V gene TRBV19; D is possibly TRBD2 (5 bases). Germline V gives CDR1 LNHDA, CDR2 SQIVND (reference sequence). The CDR3 is 14 amino acids. The germline V and J ends were trimmed by 3 bases and 3 bases, with 9 bases remaining between them. The CDR3 here is CASSIEDYYNEQFF. The CDR3 nucleotides are TGTGCCAGTAGTATTGAAGACTACTACAATGAGCAGTTCTTC.

The V and J genes are TRBV7-9 and TRBJ1-4; a possible D gene is TRBD1 (5 bases). Trimming took off 5 bases at V and 0 bases at J, with 13 bases between the two ends. Germline assignment: CDR1 SEHNR and CDR2 FQNEAQ (reference sequence). The length of the CDR3 is 16 residues. The CDR3 reads CASSPRQSTTNEKLFF. As DNA, the CDR3 is TGTGCCAGCAGCCCCCGACAGAGTACAACTAATGAAAAACTGTTTTTT.

The chain joins TRBV20-1 to TRBJ2-3; D is perhaps TRBD1 (6 bases). With 3 bases removed from V and 4 bases from J, the gap between germline ends came to 14 bases. CDR3 size: 14 residues. Per the germline V gene, CDR1 is DFQATT and CDR2 is SNEGSKA (reference sequence). For the CDR3, the DNA is TGCAGTGCTAGTAGGGGCACAGGGTCAGATACGCAGTATTTT. Translation gives CSASRGTGSDTQYF.